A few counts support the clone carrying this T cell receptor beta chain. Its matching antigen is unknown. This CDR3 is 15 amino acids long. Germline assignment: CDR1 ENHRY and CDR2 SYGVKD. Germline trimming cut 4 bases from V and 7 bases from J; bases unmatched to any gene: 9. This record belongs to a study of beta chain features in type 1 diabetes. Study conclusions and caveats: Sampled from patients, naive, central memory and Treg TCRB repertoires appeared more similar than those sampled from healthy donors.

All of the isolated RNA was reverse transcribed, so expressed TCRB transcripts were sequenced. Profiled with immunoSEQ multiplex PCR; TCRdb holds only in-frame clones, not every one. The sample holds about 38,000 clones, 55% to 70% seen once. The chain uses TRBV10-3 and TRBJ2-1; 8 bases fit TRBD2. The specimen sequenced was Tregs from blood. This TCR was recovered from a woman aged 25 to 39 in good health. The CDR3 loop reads CAISVSGGPFNEQFF. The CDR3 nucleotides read TGTGCCATCAGTGTGTCGGGAGGGCCGTTTAATGAGCAGTTCTTC.